What follows is one TCR beta chain and its context. The table lists this clonotype with many counts. Its specific antigen is unknown. Per-base quality was not reported, and no clone a single base away is much larger than it. The data were taken from a study of blood T cells in healthy people across ages (dated by TCRdb to 2013 to 2016). As for the study more broadly: In model experiments, template switching captured roughly one uniquely barcoded TCR beta cDNA molecule for every two T cells. To avoid experimental bias, donors of different ages were spread randomly across the sequencing lanes. Using deep sequencing normalized with unique cDNA molecular identifiers, the study measured how TCR beta repertoire diversity changes with age. For two donors (one aged 18 to 29 and one aged 80 or older), the study analyzed two additional independent replicas of 1 million unique cDNA reads from the same blood draw. The donors were divided into four age groups: young (average 16 years), middle-aged (about 39), aged (approximately 62) and long-lived (82). The research as a whole found: Because the CMV infection status of the donors was unknown, age-related changes in expanded clonotypes may potentially have been confounded. As age increased, observed TCR beta diversity per million T cells dropped in a roughly linear way, and a significant reduction was already evident by age about 40. Compared with the aged group, the long-lived group had more naive CD4+ T cells, fewer expanded clones and increased TCR diversity, suggesting age selection. Because profiling used bulk unsorted PBMCs, naive and antigen-experienced compartments could not be compared conclusively. Estimates of total diversity based on one million sequenced T cells were regarded as lower bounds and as underestimates. A strong correlation was found between observed TCR beta diversity and the percentage of naive T cells measured by flow cytometry.

The 39 donors, aged about 6 to 95 years, were systemically healthy Caucasian individuals from Russia. Each donor gave about 9.7 milliliters of peripheral blood, drawn into EDTA-treated Vacutainer tubes. Ficoll-Paque density-gradient centrifugation was used to isolate PBMCs, with at least 6 million obtained per sample. Total RNA was extracted from PBMCs with Trizol reagent, with at least 5 micrograms obtained per sample. For every donor, an aliquot of PBMCs went through flow cytometry to measure the percentages of naive CD45RAhigh/CD27high T cells. V lost 5 bases and J lost 3 bases, and the count of bases not matched to a germline gene is 6. Taken from the germline V gene (reference sequence), the CDR1 and CDR2 loops are DFQATT and SNEGSKA. The CDR3 sequence holds 13 residues, the cysteine and phenylalanine included. Just CDR3 DNA is preserved here, 39 bases in frame from base 1. Receptors were amplified or captured by 5' RACE. Sequencing relied on an Illumina HiSeq 2500. A second roughly 6 to 12 cycle PCR used a sample-barcoded 5' primer and a J-beta primer mix. A template-switch 5' adaptor carrying 12 random nucleotides introduced a unique molecular identifier onto each TCR beta cDNA molecule. Each sample yielded at least 3 million CDR3-containing paired-end reads. All of the RNA was converted into first-strand cDNA using the Mint cDNA synthesis kit, with a TRBC-specific oligonucleotide serving as the primer. After uracil-DNA glycosylase treatment, a first 18-cycle PCR used universal primers M1SS and BC2_uni_R on all cDNA. The authors processed their data as follows. Each sample was normalized by randomly selecting 1 million high-quality reads, each carrying a distinct molecular identifier. Instead of being binned into consensus sequences, reads with shared molecular identifiers were discarded. MiTCR, with a Q25 quality threshold and the strictest error-elimination algorithm, was used for CDR3 identification, clonotype clustering and error correction. Lower-bound total TCR beta diversity was estimated with a nonparametric unseen species model using Euler transformation. TCRdb applied fastp at Q25 and MiXCR to the public reads, then kept only in-frame beta chains. A single entry per CDR3 protein holds the most common genes and DNA from its merged rows. The V and J calls follow TCRdb's processing rather than the paper's. The sample table shows 1.5 million to 2 million distinct CDR3 sequences, and approximately 28% are seen once. The top ten constitute about 8% of the sample.

The sample consisted of blood. This receptor was obtained from a woman aged 30 to 39 in good health. The chain joins TRBV20-1 to TRBJ2-5, with 7 middle bases fitting TRBD1. The CDR3 has the sequence CSASTGSKETQYF. The DNA reads as follows: TGCAGTGCTTCGACAGGGTCTAAAGAGACCCAGTACTTC.